The entry below gives a single TCR beta chain sequence along with its context. In the original processing: Using reference gene primer amplification, nucleated cell counts were estimated. Clones were sequenced by immunoSEQ multiplex PCR, and TCRdb holds only the in-frame ones, with some missing. V and J calls and clone size are those listed in that table; D and trimming were worked out from the DNA. The sample has more than 300,000 clones; around nine tenths are singletons. This entry comes from a study of blood T cell repertoires in COVID-19. Study summary: Acute-phase and convalescent COVID-19 samples originated in the United States, Italy and Spain.

The germline V gene encodes CDR1 SNHLY and CDR2 FYNNEI. This CDR3 is 14 amino acids long. Trimming removed 10 bases from V and 2 bases from J; junction bases left unmatched: 7. The chain joins TRBV2 to TRBJ2-2; 7 nucleotides agree with TRBD1. The sample was peripheral blood. The origin of this receptor is a woman between 18 and 29 years old who had recovered from COVID-19. The CDR3 here is CATSDRINTGELFF. The CDR3 region has the DNA TGTGCCACCTCGGACAGGATTAACACCGGGGAGCTGTTTTTT.